The present T cell receptor beta chain was sequenced within a study of T cell repertoires in cytomegalovirus infection. Findings and caveats of the study: HLA-C-restricted CMV clonotypes gave the most frequent clonotype in two of eight donors.

With 2 bases removed from V and 0 bases from J, the gap between germline ends came to 13 bases. This CDR3 comprises 16 residues. Germline CDR1 and CDR2: SGHAT and FQDESV (reference sequence). TCRdb recomputed calls from the reads with MiXCR, one row per CDR3 protein. The sample consists of some 920,000 distinct CDR3 sequences, 31% of them appearing once. This clonotype showed up just a few times. Its antigen remains unknown. The rearrangement joins TRBV11-1 to TRBJ1-1; perhaps TRBD1 as D (5 bases). The source was cultured CD8+ T cells from PBMCs, collected from culture after CMV antigen stimulation. The clonotype comes from a human donor in good health (CMV status not recorded). Some clones in this sample may be carry-over from other donors' samples. CDR3 sequence reads: CASSLWGVDMNTEAFF. CDR3 in DNA: TGTGCCAGCAGCTTATGGGGGGTAGACATGAACACTGAAGCTTTCTTT.